This TCR beta chain was profiled in a study of vaccination effects on CD4 cells after COVID-19 (dated by TCRdb to 2021 to 2024). About the investigation overall: Across the study, the median time from the second dose to post-vaccine sampling was 72 days (range 14 to 241). The study compared SARS-CoV-2 spike-specific CD4+ TCR repertoires before and after mRNA vaccination in COVID-19 convalescent patients and infection-naive vaccine recipients. Altogether, 10 COVID-19 convalescent patients and a handful of SARS-CoV-2-naive healthy vaccine recipients made up the full study. The Oncomine TCR Beta short-read assay on an Illumina iSeq 100 was used to sequence cultures from other donors in the study.

The germline V gene supplies CDR1 SGHTA and CDR2 FQGNSA. The CDR3 starts with the cysteine, ends with the phenylalanine, and has 13 residues. Only CDR3 DNA remains: 39 bases, in frame from the first base. V drops 1 base and J drops 8 bases, leaving 11 bases in between. The ViraFEST assay stimulated PBMC with viral peptide pools and then used TCR sequencing to identify antigen-specific CD4+ T cell clonotypes by expansion. After 10 to 11 days of culture, CD4+ T cells were isolated with the EasySep CD4+ T cell isolation kit. Each participant received two doses of an mRNA SARS-CoV-2 vaccine, either BNT162b2 or mRNA-1273. Negative nucleocapsid antibody results before and after vaccination confirmed that the healthy vaccine recipients had no prior SARS-CoV-2 infection. Approximately 2 million PBMC per well were cultured with 9 to 10 ug/ml peptides in IMDM containing about 5% human AB serum, around 9.7 IU/ml IL-2 and gentamicin. On days 3 and 7, half of the culture medium was replaced with fresh IL-2-containing medium. Unless noted otherwise, every peptide stimulation condition was grown in triplicate wells. Using Ficoll-Paque Plus gradient centrifugation, PBMC were separated from whole blood and then either used fresh or cryopreserved at -140C. The spike proteins of SARS-CoV-2 and of the common cold coronaviruses HCoV-NL63, HCoV-OC43 and HCoV-229E were spanned by overlapping peptide pools. Genomic DNA was extracted from cultured CD4+ T cells with the QIAamp micro DNA kit.

Receptors were amplified or captured by the immunoSEQ multiplex PCR assay. TCR beta CDR3 sequencing was performed on DNA from the cultured, isolated CD4+ T cells. The authors processed their data as follows. Non-productive TCR sequences were removed and reads were trimmed to the CDR3 region, keeping CDR3s of at least 7 amino acids. Antigen-specific clonotypes were identified with the MANAFEST web app by comparing expansion in peptide wells against reference cultures. Positive clones required FDR<0.05 expansion versus reference and all other wells, odds ratio above 5, and frequency above 0.1% in two replicate wells. A clonotype was defined as cross-reactive if the clonotype was significantly expanded both in SARS-CoV-2 spike wells and in at least one common cold coronavirus spike condition. Levenshtein distance calculated with the stringdist R package was used to assess CDR3 similarity, and unrooted trees were constructed with ape in R 3.6.1. Entries here come from immuneACCESS through TCRdb and include only in-frame sequences with V and J called. Some clones fail to appear in such tables; in the studies checked, an unresolved V gene covers under half of the shortfall, and the cause of the remainder is unknown. The V and J calls and the clone size are those of that table, but D and trimming were determined from the DNA. Counted in this sample were tens of thousands of clones; about 81% of them appeared once. The ten most abundant clones make up around 1.3% of the sample.

Results the study describes overall, beyond this receptor: Among healthy vaccine recipients, nearly all vaccine-induced clones were SARS-CoV-2 mono-reactive, and only 1 of 255 was cross-reactive with common cold coronaviruses. Only a small number of convalescent patients were included, and no early post-infection timepoints were available, which limited the study. Marked clonal contraction was observed in both infection-induced and vaccine-induced clones at late post-vaccination timepoints, consistent with waning T cell responses.

With respect to this clone: No antigen is known for it. No much larger clone is present one base from it, and per-base qualities are unavailable.

Here the chain combines TRBV7-2 and TRBJ1-2; the D segment could be TRBD1, given 5 matching bases. The sequencing here drew on CD4+ T cells from PBMCs cultured with HCoV-229E spike peptides, taken after COVID-19 vaccination. The cell subset or site label for this specimen denotes: HCoV-229E spike overlapping peptide pool stimulation. The TCR was taken from a human donor who received a COVID-19 vaccine. This receptor has the CDR3 CASSLVGHGGYTF. In nucleotide form, the sequence is TGTGCCAGCAGCTTAGTGGGGCATGGCGGCTACACCTTC.